This paragraph reports one TCR beta chain. No antigen is known for it. Autoimmune disease history or systemic immunosuppression barred patients. The assay was immunoSEQ multiplex PCR, and TCRdb's table has in-frame clones only and misses some. The table lists around 64,000 clones, roughly four fifths of them singletons. These data come from a study of OX40 agonist ivuxolimab in advanced cancers. About the study: The study reported partial responses in three patients: one hepatocellular carcinoma, two cutaneous melanoma.

Broader study findings: Among expanded peripheral T cells, antigen specificity went undetermined. Dose levels from 0.1 to 3.0 mg/kg saw CD4+ and CD8+ blood T cells expand clonally by week 6.

This TCR derives from an adult with an advanced solid tumor such as melanoma, head and neck, liver or kidney cancer. The sequencing used CD4+ or CD8+ T cells sorted from blood, collected in a trial of the OX40 agonist ivuxolimab.

The DNA of the CDR3 is TGTGCCAGCAGTTTATTTGCGGGCTTCGGTGGGGCCAACGTCCTGACTTTC. It codes for CASSLFAGFGGANVLTF. The chain employs TRBV27 and TRBJ2-6; TRBD2 is a possible D gene (5 bases). Germline V gene sequence: CDR1 MNHEY, CDR2 SMNVEV (reference sequence). V shed 1 base and J shed 3 bases, with 13 bases lying between them. CDR3 length: 17 residues.